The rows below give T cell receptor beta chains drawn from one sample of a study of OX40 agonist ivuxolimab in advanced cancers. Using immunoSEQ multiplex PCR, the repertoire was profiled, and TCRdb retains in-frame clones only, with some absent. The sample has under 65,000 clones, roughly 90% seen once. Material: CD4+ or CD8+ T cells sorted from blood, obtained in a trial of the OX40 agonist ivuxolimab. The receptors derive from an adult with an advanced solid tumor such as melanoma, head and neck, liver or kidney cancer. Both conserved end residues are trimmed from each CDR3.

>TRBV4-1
ASSSYPGSSIGYT
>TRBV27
ASTAQGNTEAF
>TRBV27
ASSLSGQGPYEQY
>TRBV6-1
ASRWTGAGYEQY
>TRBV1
TRGTLNTEAF
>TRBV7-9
ASSLGFGQPQH
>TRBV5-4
ASSFNGGLEQY
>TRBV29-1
SVEDPPRGIVRYGYT
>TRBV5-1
ASSLMAISTDGYT
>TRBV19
ASSQDRAYEQY
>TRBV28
ASSLTLLAGEDNEQF
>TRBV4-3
ASSDSGLENTIY
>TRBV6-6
ASSYGAVNTEAF
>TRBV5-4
ASSQGQGQETQY
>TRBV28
ASSPRIGQGDQPQH
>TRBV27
ASSPSQVASSYNEQF
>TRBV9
ASSVYESSTDTQY
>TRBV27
ASSLGGGPYNEQF
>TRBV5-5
ASSIWTGDSPLH
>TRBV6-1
ASSVQGPPATEAF
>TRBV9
ASSVNTDTQY
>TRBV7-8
ASSLVEQGVFSGELF
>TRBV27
ASSAYKDSNQPQH
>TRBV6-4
ASSDEGSGGNEQF
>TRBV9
ASSPPTSGEQY
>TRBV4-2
ASSQGWGTDTQY
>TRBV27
ASSGGSYEQY
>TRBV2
ASSELRGGYGYT
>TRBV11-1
ASSLGQGGSNEQF
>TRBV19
ASSIVGGISYNEQF
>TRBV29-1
SVEGDSDGPNEQF
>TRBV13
ASSARLAGGSYEQY
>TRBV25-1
ASWLGGGYEQY
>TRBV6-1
ASSADRGQETQY
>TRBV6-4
ASIRGRKGHYSNQPQH
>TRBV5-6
ASSLRSGSSYEQY
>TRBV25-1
ASSSGWENEKLF
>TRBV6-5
ASSTGRASTGELF
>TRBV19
ASSPGTEAF
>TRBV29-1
SVEDPLTGSRPGAQETQY
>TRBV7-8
ASSLDPGWTGELF
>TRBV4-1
ASSQDPPGAGNTIY
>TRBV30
AWTWGFTYNEQF
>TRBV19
ASSNGGRSSYNEQF
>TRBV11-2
ASSPLLAGGGNEQF
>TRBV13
ASSLGDRGDDTQY
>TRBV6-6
ASSTPGTSGLNEQF
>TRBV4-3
ASSQRSGGNTGELF
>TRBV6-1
ASSEAHPGGYNEQF
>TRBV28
ASSSGTEYPNQPQH
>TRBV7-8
ASTHTNPYEQY
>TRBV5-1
ASSPRLAVSSYNEQF
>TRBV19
ASSISTGWGELF
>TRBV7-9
ASSLVGAYNEQF
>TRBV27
ASSLPGPLGEQY
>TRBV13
ASSLQGKVDEQY
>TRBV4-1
ASSQIGQKNTEAF
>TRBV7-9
ASSFKVREDTGELF
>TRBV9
ASTGSSGRGEQF